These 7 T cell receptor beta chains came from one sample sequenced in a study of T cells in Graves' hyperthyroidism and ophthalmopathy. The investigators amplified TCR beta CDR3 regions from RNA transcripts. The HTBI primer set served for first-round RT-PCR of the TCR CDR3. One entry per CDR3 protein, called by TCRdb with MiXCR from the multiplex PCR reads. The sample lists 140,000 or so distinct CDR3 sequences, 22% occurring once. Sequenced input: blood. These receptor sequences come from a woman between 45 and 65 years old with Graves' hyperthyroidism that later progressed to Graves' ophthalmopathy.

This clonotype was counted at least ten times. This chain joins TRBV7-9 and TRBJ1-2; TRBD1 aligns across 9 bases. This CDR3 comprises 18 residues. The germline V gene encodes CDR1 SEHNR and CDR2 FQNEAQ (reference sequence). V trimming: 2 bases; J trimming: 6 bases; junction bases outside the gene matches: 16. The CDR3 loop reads CASSLPRQGVKGLDGYTF. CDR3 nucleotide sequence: TGTGCCAGCAGCTTACCCCGACAGGGGGTGAAAGGTCTGGATGGCTACACCTTC. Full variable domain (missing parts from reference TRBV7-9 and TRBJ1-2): DTGVSQNPRHKITKRGQNVTFRCDPISEHNRLYWYRQTLGQGPEFLTYFQNEAQLEKSRLLSDRFSAERPKGSFSTLEIQRTEQGDSAMYLCASSLPRQGVKGLDGYTFGSGTRLTVV.

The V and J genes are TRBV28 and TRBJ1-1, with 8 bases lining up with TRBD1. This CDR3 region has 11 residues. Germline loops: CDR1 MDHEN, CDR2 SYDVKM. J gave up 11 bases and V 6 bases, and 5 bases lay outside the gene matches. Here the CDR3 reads CASRGSGGAFF. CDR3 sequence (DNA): TGTGCCAGCAGGGGTTCAGGGGGCGCTTTCTTT.

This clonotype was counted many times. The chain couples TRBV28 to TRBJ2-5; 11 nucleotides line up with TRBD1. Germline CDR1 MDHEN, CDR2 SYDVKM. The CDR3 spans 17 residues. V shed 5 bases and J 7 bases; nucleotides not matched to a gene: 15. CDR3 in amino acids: CASSALGTGGWGGTQYF. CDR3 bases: TGTGCCAGCAGTGCTCTCGGGACAGGGGGATGGGGTGGGACCCAGTACTTC.

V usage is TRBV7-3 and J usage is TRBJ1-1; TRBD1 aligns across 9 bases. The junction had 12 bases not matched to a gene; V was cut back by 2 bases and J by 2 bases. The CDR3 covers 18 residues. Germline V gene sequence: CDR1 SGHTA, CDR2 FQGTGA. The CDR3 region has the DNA TGTGCCAGCAGCTTACGGCCCCTCGGGACAGGGCTTAACACTGAAGCTTTCTTT. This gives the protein CASSLRPLGTGLNTEAFF.

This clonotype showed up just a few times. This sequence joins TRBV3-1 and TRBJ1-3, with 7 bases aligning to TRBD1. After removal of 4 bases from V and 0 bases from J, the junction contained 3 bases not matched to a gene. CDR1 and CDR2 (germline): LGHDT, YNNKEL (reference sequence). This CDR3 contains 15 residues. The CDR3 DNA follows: TGTGCCAGCAGCCTAGCAGGGGGCTCTGGAAACACCATATATTTT. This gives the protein CASSLAGGSGNTIYF.

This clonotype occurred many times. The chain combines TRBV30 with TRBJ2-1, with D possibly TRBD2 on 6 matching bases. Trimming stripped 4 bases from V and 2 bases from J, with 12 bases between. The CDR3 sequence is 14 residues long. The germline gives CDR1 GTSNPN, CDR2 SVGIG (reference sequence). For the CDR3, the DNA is TGTGCCTGGATAGGGAGGTCCCCCTACAATGAGCAGTTCTTC. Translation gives CAWIGRSPYNEQFF.

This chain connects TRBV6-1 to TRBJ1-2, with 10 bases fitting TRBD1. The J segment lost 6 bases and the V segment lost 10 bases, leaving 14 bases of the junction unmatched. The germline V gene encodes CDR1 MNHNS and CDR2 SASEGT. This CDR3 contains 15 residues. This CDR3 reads CATTPNDRGRNGYTF. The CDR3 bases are TGTGCCACTACCCCCAACGACAGGGGGCGAAATGGCTACACCTTC.